This T cell receptor (beta chain) was recorded in a study of molecular identifiers for immune sequencing clone quantification. In the study overall: Replicates split RNA from around 20,000 or 100,000 naive CD8 cells five ways, and the researchers sequenced four portions. Overall study results and limits: The study reportedly detected spiked Jurkat TCR RNA from one cell among approximately 1 million naive cells.

TCRdb recomputed calls from the PCR reads with MiXCR, one row per CDR3 protein. The repertoire has 400,000 to 600,000 distinct CDR3 sequences, about a fifth of them found once; the top ten carry around 0.86%. Unmatched junction bases numbered 3, after V lost 7 bases and J lost 2 bases. The germline gives CDR1 MNHEY, CDR2 SVGEGT. The CDR3 totals 13 residues. Naive CD8 T cells were FACS-sorted by CD8+CD4-CCR7+CD45RA+ markers. This clonotype was observed at least ten times. What it binds is not known. The sequenced material came from naive CD8+ T cells from blood, with Jurkat cell RNA spiked in. Subset indicated: FACS-sorted CD8+CD4-CCR7+CD45RA+ naive T cells. The source is a human donor in good health. Some libraries in this study had Jurkat cell RNA spiked in. V is TRBV6-2 or TRBV6-3 and J is TRBJ2-7, with 9 nucleotides matching TRBD2. The CDR3 nucleotides read TGTGCCAGCAACCGACTAGCGGCCTACGAGCAGTACTTC. This translates into CASNRLAAYEQYF.